These 21 T cell receptor beta chains originate from one sample sequenced in a study of T cell repertoires in cytomegalovirus infection. In TCRdb, the reads were re-called with MiXCR into one record per CDR3 protein. The sample holds 150,000 to 200,000 distinct CDR3 sequences, approximately 9.7% seen once. Sequenced: PBMCs. These receptors came from a human donor in good health (CMV status not recorded). Some clones in this sample may be carry-over from other donors' samples.

Comments on this clonotype: A much larger clone is a single base away; this may be a read error. The rearrangement uses TRBV5-4 and TRBJ2-5; possibly TRBD2 for D (5 bases). Germline loops: CDR1 SGHNT, CDR2 YYREEE (reference sequence). The CDR3 has 12 residues. The CDR3 DNA reads TGTGCCAGCAGCGCCGGGAAAGAGACCAAGTACTTC. Its protein product is CASSAGKETKYF.

The sample holds many counts of this clonotype. V and J are TRBV7-2 and TRBJ2-3; D may match TRBD1 or TRBD2 (7 bases each). The length of the CDR3 is 15 residues. Deletions cut 5 bases from V and 5 bases from J, with 17 bases between. Looked up from germline, CDR1 is SGHTA and CDR2 is FQGNSA. The CDR3 DNA sequence: TGTGCCAGCAGCCCCCCGCTCAGGGGGGGAGATACGCAGTATTTT. Encoded protein: CASSPPLRGGDTQYF.

This clonotype occurred many times. The gene calls are TRBV7-8 and TRBJ1-6; 10 nucleotides match TRBD1. Germline V gene data show CDR1 as SGHVS and CDR2 as FQNEAQ. This CDR3 contains 16 residues. With V trimmed by 3 bases and J by 7 bases, 6 bases remained unmatched. The CDR3 DNA follows: TGTGCCAGCAGCTTCGGGACAGGGGAAGGCAATTCACCCCTCCACTTT. Amino acid sequence: CASSFGTGEGNSPLHF.

In this sample, this clonotype turned up many times. The rearrangement uses TRBV7-8 and TRBJ2-7; the D gene is possibly TRBD1 (5 bases). Between the trimmed V and J ends, which lost 1 base and 5 bases, there was a span of 18 bases. The germline V gene encodes CDR1 SGHVS and CDR2 FQNEAQ. The CDR3 is 16 amino acids. The chain's CDR3 is CASSLGSRANNHEQYF. Here the CDR3 DNA reads TGTGCCAGCAGCTTAGGCTCCAGGGCTAATAACCACGAGCAGTACTTC. Variable domain in full (rest from reference TRBV7-8 and TRBJ2-7): GAGVSQSPRYKVAKRGQDVALRCDPISGHVSLFWYQQALGQGPEFLTYFQNEAQLDKSGLPSDRFFAERPEGSVSTLKIQRTQQEDSAVYLCASSLGSRANNHEQYFGPGTRLTVT.

The rearrangement uses TRBV19 and TRBJ2-3; 12 bases are a match to TRBD2. CDR3 length: 16 residues. Germline CDR1 is LNHDA and CDR2 is SQIVND (reference sequence). V was pared by 6 bases and J by 5 bases, with 9 bases of the junction left unmatched. The CDR3 is CASSGRLAGEGDTQYF. The CDR3 coding sequence is TGTGCCAGTAGCGGGCGACTAGCGGGAGAGGGAGATACGCAGTATTTT.

This clonotype was seen at least ten times. The chain uses TRBV7-8 and TRBJ2-7, with 10 bases matching TRBD2. Germline-derived CDR1 and CDR2 are SGHVS and FQNEAQ. Trimming cost V 7 bases and J 6 bases; bases outside gene matches: 6. The CDR3 runs 13 residues. This CDR3 is CASNLAGDSEQYF. In nucleotides, the CDR3 is TGTGCCAGCAACCTAGCGGGAGATAGCGAGCAGTACTTC.

This clonotype came up a few times. This rearrangement joins TRBV11-2 to TRBJ2-7; weak D call: TRBD2 (5 bases). V lost 8 bases and J lost 0, with 17 bases in between. CDR3 length: 15 amino acids. The germline V gene encodes CDR1 SGHAT and CDR2 FQNNGV. The DNA of the CDR3 is TGTGCCAGCGACCCGGGGTCCTTTAGCTCCTACGAGCAGTACTTC. This sequence encodes CASDPGSFSSYEQYF.

A few counts support this clonotype. The chain is built from TRBV4-3 and TRBJ2-5, with 12 bases that match TRBD1. CDR3 length: 17 residues. Germline assignment: CDR1 LGHNA and CDR2 YSLEER. Trimming took 1 base from V and 5 from J; bases not matched to a gene: 8. In nucleotides, the CDR3 is TGCGCCAGCAGCCAAGCGGGCGGGACAGGGGGCGCGGAGACCCAGTACTTC. This codes for CASSQAGGTGGAETQYF.

The sample holds a few counts of this clonotype. The V and J genes are TRBV6-6 and TRBJ2-5; 10 bases fit TRBD2. Germline CDR1 and CDR2: MNHNY and SVGAGI (reference sequence). The J segment lost 0 bases and the V segment lost 5 bases, leaving 3 bases of the junction unmatched. The CDR3 covers 15 residues. CDR3 DNA sequence: TGTGCCAGCAGTAGGACTAGCGGTTACCAAGAGACCCAGTACTTC. Translation gives CASSRTSGYQETQYF.

This clonotype was counted between two and nine times. This rearrangement joins TRBV5-4 to TRBJ2-2; 8 nucleotides align to TRBD1. V lost 3 bases to trimming and J lost 1 base; unmatched junction nucleotides: 8. CDR1 is SGHNT and CDR2 is YYREEE in the germline V gene (reference sequence). The CDR3 length is 17 residues. The CDR3 bases are TGTGCCAGCAGCTCGTTATCCAGGGGGCGGAACACCGGGGAGCTGTTTTTT. It specifies CASSSLSRGRNTGELFF.

This clonotype was seen ten or more times. This chain connects TRBV6-2 or TRBV6-3 to TRBJ1-1, with 11 bases matching TRBD1. Germline V lookup: CDR1 MNHEY, CDR2 SVGEGT. The CDR3 covers 15 residues. With V trimmed by 2 bases and J by 7 bases, 6 bases remained unmatched. In DNA form, the CDR3 reads TGTGCCAGCAGTTACCTGGACAGGGGGCTCGATGAAGCTTTCTTT. Amino acid sequence: CASSYLDRGLDEAFF.

There are a few counts of this clonotype. The chain combines TRBV30 with TRBJ1-1; D unresolved. The V gene's germline CDR1 is GTSNPN and CDR2 SVGIG (reference sequence). The germline V and J ends were trimmed by 5 bases and 2 bases, with 9 bases remaining between them. The CDR3 is made up of 12 amino acids. CDR3 amino acids: CAWEESNTEAFF. The CDR3 DNA sequence: TGTGCCTGGGAAGAGAGTAACACTGAAGCTTTCTTT.

This clonotype was counted many times. The chain carries TRBV7-2 and TRBJ2-1, with D perhaps matching TRBD1 or TRBD2 (5 bases each). CDR1 and CDR2 (germline): SGHTA, FQGNSA. The CDR3 loop spans 15 amino acids. The V gene lost 1 base and the J gene lost 1 base, with 8 bases spanning the gap. The chain's CDR3 is CASSLGGGSYNEQFF. The CDR3 DNA reads TGTGCCAGCAGCTTAGGTGGGGGTTCCTACAATGAGCAGTTCTTC.

This clonotype was recorded many times. This rearrangement joins TRBV11-3 to TRBJ2-2; D uncertain. The V and J ends lost 5 bases and 5 bases respectively, with 15 bases between them. The CDR3 is 15 amino acids. CDR1 is SGHNT, CDR2 YENEEA, per germline. The CDR3 DNA reads TGTGCCAGCAGCCCGAGCGCTAGGTCTACCGGGGAGCTGTTTTTT. Translating it yields CASSPSARSTGELFF.

V is TRBV19 and J is TRBJ1-2; perhaps TRBD1 as D (5 bases). V was cut by 9 bases and J by 8 bases, with 10 bases left in between. Germline CDR1 and CDR2: LNHDA and SQIVND (reference sequence). The CDR3 sequence is 10 residues long. CDR3 region: CASGPGGYTF. The DNA for the CDR3 is TGTGCCAGCGGACCAGGGGGCTACACCTTC.

This clonotype was seen only a few times. CDR3 DNA: TGTGCCAGCAGTTTACGCGGGGTGGGAGATACGCAGTATTTT. Encoded protein: CASSLRGVGDTQYF. J is TRBJ2-3 and V is TRBV28; D is perhaps TRBD2 (6 bases). CDR1 and CDR2 (germline): MDHEN, SYDVKM. The CDR3 runs 14 residues. Trimming took off 2 bases at V and 5 bases at J, with 11 bases between the two ends.

This clonotype was counted ten times or more. Written as DNA, the CDR3 is TGTGCCAGCAGTGGATTGCCGGACAGGCCAGGGGAAGCTTTCTTT. Its protein is CASSGLPDRPGEAFF. This chain connects TRBV2 to TRBJ1-1; TRBD1 matches 7 bases. This CDR3 spans 15 amino acids. Germline CDR1 SNHLY, CDR2 FYNNEI. Unmatched junction bases numbered 13, after V lost 4 bases and J lost 8 bases.

In its sample, this clonotype was seen many times. The chain joins TRBV7-2 to TRBJ1-3, with 9 bases identical to TRBD1. From germline, CDR1 is SGHTA and CDR2 FQGNSA. V lost 5 bases, J lost 3 bases, and 5 bases stayed unmatched. This CDR3 comprises 15 residues. The CDR3 DNA follows: TGTGCCAGCAGCCCGGGACAGGGTTTTGGAAACACCATATATTTT. It is translated as CASSPGQGFGNTIYF.

At least ten counts were recorded for this clonotype. CDR3 amino acids: CASSRRGQGAGSPLHF. The CDR3 nucleotides are TGTGCCAGCAGCCGCCGAGGACAGGGGGCGGGGTCACCCCTCCACTTT. The J gene is TRBJ1-6, the V gene TRBV7-2; 11 bases map to TRBD1. V was clipped by 5 bases and J by 10 bases; unmatched bases: 10. Germline CDR1 is SGHTA and CDR2 is FQGNSA. The CDR3 sequence is 16 residues long.

This clonotype came up many times. The V call is TRBV19, the J call TRBJ1-2; a possible D gene is TRBD1 (6 bases). The CDR3 extends over 14 amino acids. V lost 7 bases, J lost 4 bases, and 16 bases lay in between. Germline CDR1 is LNHDA and CDR2 is SQIVND (reference sequence). The CDR3 nucleotides are TGTGCCAGTACAAAATACAGGGACTTCTATGGCTACACCTTC. Its protein product is CASTKYRDFYGYTF. The full variable domain, with the rest looked up from reference TRBV19 and TRBJ1-2, is DGGITQSPKYLFRKEGQNVTLSCEQNLNHDAMYWYRQDPGQGLRLIYYSQIVNDFQKGDIAEGYSVSREKKESFPLTVTSAQKNPTAFYLCASTKYRDFYGYTFGSGTRLTVV.

This clonotype occurred a few times. This chain connects TRBV18 to TRBJ2-1, with TRBD2 matching over 10 bases. CDR3 length: 17 residues. Looked up from germline, CDR1 is KGHSH and CDR2 is LQKENI. V lost 0 bases, J lost 4 bases, and 6 bases stayed unmatched. CDR3 sequence reads: CASSPPVPSGGYNEQFF. The CDR3 DNA is TGTGCCAGCTCACCACCGGTTCCTAGCGGGGGATACAATGAGCAGTTCTTC. Using reference TRBV18 and TRBJ2-1 for the parts outside the CDR3, the full variable domain is NAGVMQNPRHLVRRRGQEARLRCSPMKGHSHVYWYRQLPEEGLKFMVYLQKENIIDESGMPKERFSAEFPKEGPSILRIQQVVRGDSAAYFCASSPPVPSGGYNEQFFGPGTRLTVL.